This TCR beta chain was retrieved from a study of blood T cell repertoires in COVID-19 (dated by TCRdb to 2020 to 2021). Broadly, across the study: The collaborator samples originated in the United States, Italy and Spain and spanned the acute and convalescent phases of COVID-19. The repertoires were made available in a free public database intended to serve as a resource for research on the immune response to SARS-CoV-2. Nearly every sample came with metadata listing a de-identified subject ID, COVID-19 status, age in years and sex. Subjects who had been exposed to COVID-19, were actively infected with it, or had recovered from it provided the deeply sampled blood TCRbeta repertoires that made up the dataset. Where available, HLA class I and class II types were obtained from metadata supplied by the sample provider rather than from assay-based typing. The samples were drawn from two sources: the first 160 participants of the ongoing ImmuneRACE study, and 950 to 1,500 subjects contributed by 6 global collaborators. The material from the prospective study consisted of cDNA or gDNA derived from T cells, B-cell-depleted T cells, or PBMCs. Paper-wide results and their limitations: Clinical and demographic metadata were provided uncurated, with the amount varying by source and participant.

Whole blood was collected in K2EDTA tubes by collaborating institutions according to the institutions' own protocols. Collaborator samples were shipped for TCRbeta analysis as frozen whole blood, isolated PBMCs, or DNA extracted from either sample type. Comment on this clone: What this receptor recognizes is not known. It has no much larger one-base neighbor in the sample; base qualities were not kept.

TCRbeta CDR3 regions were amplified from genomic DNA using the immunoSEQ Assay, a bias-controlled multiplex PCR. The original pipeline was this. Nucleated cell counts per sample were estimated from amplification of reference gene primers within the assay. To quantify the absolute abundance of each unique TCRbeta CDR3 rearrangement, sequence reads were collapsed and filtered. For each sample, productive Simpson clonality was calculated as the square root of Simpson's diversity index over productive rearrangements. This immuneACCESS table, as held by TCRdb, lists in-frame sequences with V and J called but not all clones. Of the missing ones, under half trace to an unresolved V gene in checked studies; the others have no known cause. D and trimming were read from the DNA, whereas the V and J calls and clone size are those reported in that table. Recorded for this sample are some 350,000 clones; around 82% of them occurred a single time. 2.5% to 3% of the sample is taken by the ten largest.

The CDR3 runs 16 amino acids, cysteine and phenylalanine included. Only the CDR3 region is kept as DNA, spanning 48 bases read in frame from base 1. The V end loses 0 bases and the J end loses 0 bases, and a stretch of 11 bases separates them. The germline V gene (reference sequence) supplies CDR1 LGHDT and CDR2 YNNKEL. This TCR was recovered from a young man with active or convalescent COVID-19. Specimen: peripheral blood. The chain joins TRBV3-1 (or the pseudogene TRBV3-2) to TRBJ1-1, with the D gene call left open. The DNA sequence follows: TGTGCCAGCAGCCAAGAGCGGATTCACATGAACACTGAAGCTTTCTTT. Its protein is CASSQERIHMNTEAFF.